This is a list of T cell receptor beta chains from one sample in a study of CD8 T cells in Susac syndrome. TCRdb reprocessed the immunoSEQ multiplex PCR reads via MiXCR and lists one record per CDR3 protein. The sample shows 150,000 to 200,000 distinct CDR3 sequences, 90% to 95% of them seen only once. The sample taken for sequencing was CD4+ T cells from PBMCs. The receptor source for this set is a human donor in good health. The CDR3 runs from the conserved cysteine through the conserved F or W. A D gene is named only where the DNA matches it firmly. Only some rows state a clone size, as once, few, many or a class for expanded clones.

NA | TRBJ1-2 | once | TRBV5-1 | CASSFGVFYGYTF | TGCGCCAGCAGCTTTGGGGTCTTCTATGGCTACACCTTC
NA | TRBJ2-7 | NA | TRBV29-1 | CSVGAGALYEQYF | TGCAGCGTTGGCGCAGGGGCCCTCTACGAGCAGTACTTC
TRBD1 | TRBJ1-6 | few | TRBV3-1 | CASSHEGQASSYNSPLHF | TGTGCCAGCAGCCACGAGGGACAGGCGAGCTCCTATAATTCACCCCTCCACTTT
NA | TRBJ2-3 | NA | TRBV29-1 | CSIGTDTQYF | TGCAGCATAGGGACAGATACGCAGTATTTT
NA | TRBJ1-6 | NA | TRBV6-5 | CASSYSTVPGNSPLHF | TGTGCCAGCAGTTACTCGACGGTTCCTGGGAATTCACCCCTCCACTTT
NA | TRBJ2-7 | NA | TRBV9 | CASSVHPMGDEQYF | TGTGCCAGCAGCGTCCACCCAATGGGGGACGAGCAGTACTTC
NA | TRBJ1-3 | few | TRBV5-4 | CASSLGRTSGNTIYF | TGTGCCAGCAGCTTGGGGCGGACCTCTGGAAACACCATATATTTT
NA | TRBJ2-7 | NA | TRBV5-1 | CASSLVQGREQYF | TGCGCCAGCAGCTTAGTCCAGGGGCGAGAGCAGTACTTC
NA | TRBJ1-5 | NA | TRBV30 | CAWSVPWQGGNQPQHF | TGTGCCTGGAGTGTACCGTGGCAGGGAGGCAATCAGCCCCAGCATTTT
NA | TRBJ1-5 | NA | TRBV7-8 | CASSLWSSNQPQHF | TGTGCCAGCAGCTTATGGTCTAGCAATCAGCCCCAGCATTTT
NA | TRBJ1-2 | once | TRBV3-1 | CASSHSPYNYGYTF | TGTGCCAGCAGCCATTCACCTTATAACTATGGCTACACCTTC
NA | TRBJ1-4 | NA | TRBV2 | CASTEKAKLFF | TGTGCCAGCACCGAGAAAGCAAAACTGTTTTTT
NA | TRBJ2-1 | NA | TRBV20-1 | CSARFGGGALGENEQFF | TGCAGTGCTAGGTTTGGTGGGGGTGCGTTGGGAGAAAATGAGCAGTTCTTC
TRBD1 | TRBJ2-7 | NA | TRBV27 | CASSFGDRIYEQYF | TGTGCCAGCAGTTTTGGGGACAGGATTTACGAGCAGTACTTC
TRBD2 | TRBJ2-1 | NA | TRBV19 | CASSDGLADNEQFF | TGTGCCAGTAGTGACGGACTAGCGGACAATGAGCAGTTCTTC
TRBD1 | TRBJ2-1 | NA | TRBV27 | CASSFTGGPQFF | TGTGCCAGCAGTTTTACAGGGGGCCCTCAGTTCTTC
NA | TRBJ2-7 | NA | TRBV10-3 | CAISDNYEQYF | TGTGCCATCAGTGACAACTACGAGCAGTACTTC
NA | TRBJ2-5 | NA | TRBV3-1 | CASSLEGFQETQYF | TGTGCCAGCAGCCTAGAAGGCTTTCAAGAGACCCAGTACTTC
NA | TRBJ1-1 | NA | TRBV29-1 | CSPKTVDKGAFF | TGCAGCCCCAAGACAGTGGACAAGGGGGCTTTCTTT
TRBD2 | TRBJ2-1 | once | TRBV12-3/TRBV12-4 | CASTELAGGLLF | TGTGCCAGCACCGAACTAGCGGGGGGGCTGCTCTTC
TRBD1 | TRBJ1-1 | NA | TRBV29-1 | CSVGGQGARTFF | TGCAGCGTTGGGGGACAGGGGGCAAGAACTTTCTTT
NA | TRBJ1-1 | NA | TRBV7-3 | CASSPTPGAEAFF | TGTGCCAGCAGCCCAACACCAGGTGCTGAAGCTTTCTTT
NA | TRBJ1-1 | NA | TRBV19 | CASSGRESGTEAFF | TGTGCCAGTAGTGGAAGGGAAAGCGGCACTGAAGCTTTCTTT
TRBD1 | TRBJ1-1 | NA | TRBV5-1 | CASSLARGDTEAFF | TGCGCCAGCAGCTTGGCCAGGGGGGACACTGAAGCTTTCTTT
NA | TRBJ1-6 | NA | TRBV18 | CASSPRQLNSPLHF | TGTGCCAGCTCACCAAGACAGCTTAATTCACCCCTCCACTTT
NA | TRBJ1-2 | NA | TRBV6-6 | CASSYSQGMGGYTF | TGTGCCAGCAGTTACTCCCAGGGAATGGGTGGCTACACCTTC
NA | TRBJ2-3 | NA | TRBV5-1 | CASSASRDGHTDTQYF | TGCGCCAGCAGCGCCTCCCGGGACGGACACACAGATACGCAGTATTTT
NA | TRBJ2-5 | NA | TRBV3-1 | CASSQNGGLETQYF | TGTGCCAGCAGCCAAAACGGGGGATTGGAGACCCAGTACTTC
NA | TRBJ2-7 | NA | TRBV2 | CASSELDSSYEQYF | TGTGCCAGCAGTGAACTGGACAGCTCCTACGAGCAGTACTTC
NA | TRBJ2-1 | NA | TRBV19 | CASSIDGSYNEQFF | TGTGCCAGTAGTATAGACGGTTCCTACAATGAGCAGTTCTTC
TRBD2 | TRBJ2-3 | NA | TRBV12-3/TRBV12-4 | CASSDETSGGGTDTQYF | TGTGCCAGCAGTGATGAGACTAGCGGGGGGGGCACAGATACGCAGTATTTT
NA | TRBJ1-4 | once | TRBV20-1 | CSAPSVGGGLFF | TGCAGTGCTCCGTCCGTGGGGGGGGGACTGTTTTTT
TRBD1 | TRBJ1-2 | NA | TRBV5-5 | CASSVGQDGYTF | TGTGCCAGCAGCGTCGGACAGGATGGCTACACCTTC
TRBD1 | TRBJ1-1 | NA | TRBV18 | CASSLYRGLNTEAFF | TGTGCCAGCTCACTGTACAGGGGGCTGAACACTGAAGCTTTCTTT
NA | TRBJ1-1 | NA | TRBV3-1 | CASSQGGQSGAFF | TGTGCCAGCAGCCAAGGGGGCCAATCTGGAGCTTTCTTT
NA | TRBJ1-4 | NA | TRBV20-1 | CSARNTGTEKLFF | TGCAGTGCTAGAAACACCGGGACCGAAAAACTGTTTTTT
NA | TRBJ2-6 | NA | TRBV7-2 | CASSLHLGQRDSGANVLTF | TGTGCCAGCAGCTTACACTTGGGACAGCGGGACTCTGGGGCCAACGTCCTGACTTTC
NA | TRBJ2-7 | NA | TRBV20-1 | CSASLSGGPSNEQYF | TGCAGTGCTTCCCTATCCGGGGGGCCCTCCAACGAGCAGTACTTC
NA | TRBJ1-4 | NA | TRBV12-3/TRBV12-4 | CASSFGGRDEKLFF | TGTGCCAGCAGTTTTGGGGGCAGGGATGAAAAACTGTTTTTT
TRBD2 | TRBJ2-3 | NA | TRBV29-1 | CSVVLAGGAVGDTQYF | TGCAGCGTTGTTCTAGCGGGGGGCGCAGTGGGAGATACGCAGTATTTT
NA | TRBJ1-2 | NA | TRBV5-1 | CASRTGLLYGYTF | TGCGCCAGCAGAACAGGGTTACTCTATGGCTACACCTTC
TRBD1 | TRBJ2-1 | NA | TRBV18 | CASSPPGQGTNEQFF | TGTGCCAGCTCACCACCGGGACAGGGGACCAATGAGCAGTTCTTC
NA | TRBJ1-2 | NA | TRBV18 | CASSPGRVDGYTF | TGTGCCAGCTCACCAGGAAGGGTAGACGGCTACACCTTC
TRBD1 | TRBJ1-1 | NA | TRBV20-1 | CSAANRGSGDTEAFF | TGCAGTGCTGCAAACAGGGGATCGGGTGACACTGAAGCTTTCTTT
TRBD1 | TRBJ2-7 | NA | TRBV5-4 | CASSLGWDRGIYEQYF | TGTGCCAGCAGCTTGGGGTGGGACAGGGGTATTTACGAGCAGTACTTC
NA | TRBJ2-5 | NA | TRBV12-5 | CASGSALKETQYF | TGTGCTAGTGGTTCCGCCTTAAAAGAGACCCAGTACTTC
NA | TRBJ1-3 | NA | TRBV6-5 | CASSYSEAPGNTIYF | TGTGCCAGCAGTTACTCGGAAGCACCTGGAAACACCATATATTTT
TRBD2 | TRBJ2-1 | NA | TRBV7-2 | CASSSRLAGGNEQFF | TGTGCCAGCAGCTCAAGACTAGCGGGGGGCAATGAGCAGTTCTTC
TRBD1 | TRBJ1-2 | NA | TRBV12-3/TRBV12-4 | CASSLVGTGDGYTF | TGTGCCAGCAGTTTAGTCGGGACAGGGGATGGCTACACCTTC
NA | TRBJ1-1 | NA | TRBV29-1 | CSGGPYTEAFF | TGCAGCGGGGGCCCTTACACTGAAGCTTTCTTT
NA | TRBJ1-2 | NA | TRBV29-1 | CSVQTGLGYGYTF | TGCAGCGTCCAAACAGGGCTCGGCTATGGCTACACCTTC
NA | TRBJ2-7 | NA | TRBV7-2 | CASSPDPQAKQYF | TGTGCCAGCAGCCCTGATCCTCAGGCTAAGCAGTACTTC
TRBD1 | TRBJ1-4 | NA | TRBV19 | CASTETGTGDKKLFF | TGTGCCAGTACCGAAACCGGGACAGGGGATAAAAAACTGTTTTTT
TRBD1 | TRBJ2-7 | NA | TRBV5-1 | CASSKGTGGIKQYF | TGCGCCAGCAGCAAAGGGACAGGGGGTATTAAGCAGTACTTC
NA | TRBJ2-6 | NA | TRBV19 | CASSIVGANVLTF | TGTGCCAGTAGTATAGTTGGGGCCAACGTCCTGACTTTC
NA | TRBJ1-2 | NA | TRBV11-2 | CASSRQGEGYGYTF | TGTGCCAGCAGCCGTCAGGGAGAAGGGTATGGCTACACCTTC
NA | TRBJ2-1 | NA | TRBV30 | CAWSGYSSYNEQFF | TGTGCCTGGAGTGGGTACAGCTCCTACAATGAGCAGTTCTTC
TRBD1 | TRBJ1-1 | NA | TRBV7-3 | CASSLATGGGTEAFF | TGTGCCAGCAGCTTAGCTACAGGGGGGGGGACTGAAGCTTTCTTT
TRBD1 | TRBJ2-3 | NA | TRBV18 | CASSPRDRSTDTQYF | TGTGCCAGCTCACCACGGGACAGGTCCACAGATACGCAGTATTTT
NA | TRBJ2-7 | once | TRBV20-1 | CSARDLRKSSYEQYF | TGCAGTGCTAGGGACCTCCGCAAGAGCTCCTACGAGCAGTACTTC